The present TCR beta chain was sequenced within a study of T-cell reconstitution after alpha-beta-depleted transplantation in children. Findings and caveats of the study: Newly produced T cells mostly accounted for T-cell counts and diversity one year post-transplant. Approximately two months post-transplant, alpha-beta T cells reportedly originated from several hundred expanded graft clones.

Unique molecular identifiers were incorporated into the prepared TCRbeta library. TCRdb fed the PCR reads into MiXCR, producing one record per CDR3 protein. The data show roughly 110,000 distinct CDR3 sequences, 10% seen once. Germline V gives CDR1 MNHEY, CDR2 SMNVEV (reference sequence). The CDR3 totals 15 residues. The V and J ends lost 5 bases and 1 base respectively, with 14 bases between them. This clonotype has at least ten counts. Antigen: not known. This receptor was taken from a boy under 10 years old with acute lymphoblastic leukemia, due to receive a stem cell transplant. Sequences were derived from PBMCs, sampled before TCRalphabeta/CD19-depleted stem cell transplant. The chain joins TRBV27 to TRBJ1-1; D is possibly TRBD1 (5 bases). The CDR3 loop is CASSPLSGGNTEAFF. DNA of the CDR3: TGTGCCAGCAGTCCCCTATCGGGGGGGAACACTGAAGCTTTCTTT.